This is a list of T cell receptor beta chains from one sample in a study of OX40 agonist ivuxolimab in advanced cancers. TCRdb keeps only in-frame clones here, not all; method: immunoSEQ multiplex PCR. The sample lists fewer than 85,000 clones; roughly 90% were seen once. The sample in question was CD4+ or CD8+ T cells sorted from blood, obtained in a trial of the OX40 agonist ivuxolimab. The source of these receptors is an adult with an advanced solid tumor such as melanoma, head and neck, liver or kidney cancer. The CDR3 runs from the conserved cysteine through the conserved F or W. The D gene is left open where the match is weak.

TGTGCCAGCAGCGGCCCCAACGGGGGGGCAGGTAATGAGCAGTTCTTC CASSGPNGGAGNEQFF TRBJ2-1 TRBD2 TRBV11-2
TGTGCCAGCAGCCTCCGACTAGCGGACAGCACAGATACGCAGTATTTT CASSLRLADSTDTQYF TRBJ2-3 TRBD2 TRBV11-2
TGTGCCAGCAGCCAAGAAGCAGGGCTGGGTCATGGCTACACCTTC CASSQEAGLGHGYTF TRBJ1-2 . TRBV4-2
TGCGCCAGCAGCTTAACCTATACGAATGAGCAGTTCTTC CASSLTYTNEQFF TRBJ2-1 . TRBV5-1
TGTGCCAGCAGTTCGCATGACAGAATGAACACTGAAGCTTTCTTT CASSSHDRMNTEAFF TRBJ1-1 . TRBV27
TGTGCCAGCAGTGAATTTGGCCTGAACACTGAAGCTTTCTTT CASSEFGLNTEAFF TRBJ1-1 . TRBV25-1
TGTGCCAGTAGTGACAGGCTACCGGGGCCCCAGCATTTT CASSDRLPGPQHF TRBJ1-5 . TRBV19
TGTGCCAGTAAGGGACCCTTCTACGAGCAGTACTTC CASKGPFYEQYF TRBJ2-7 . TRBV19
TGTGCCAGTAGTATATCCCACTCCTACGAGCAGTACTTC CASSISHSYEQYF TRBJ2-7 . TRBV19
TGTGCCAGCAGCTTAGCGGGGGGGCCAGGGTTCTTC CASSLAGGPGFF TRBJ2-1 . TRBV7-9
TGTGCCAGCAGTTCACAGGGGGCGGGGGGCTACACCTTC CASSSQGAGGYTF TRBJ1-2 TRBD1 TRBV27